Here is one T cell receptor beta chain with its context. What it recognizes is unknown. The iRepertoire nested amplicon-rescue multiplex PCR amplified TCR alpha and beta CDR3s from RNA. Input was roughly 85-450 ng of tissue mRNA or PBMC total RNA. TCRdb redid the calling of the multiplex PCR reads with MiXCR, one entry per CDR3 protein. In the table there are about 140,000 distinct CDR3 sequences, around 42% of which are singletons. There are 15 residues in the CDR3. Germline CDR1 SGHTA, CDR2 FQGNSA. The V gene end was trimmed by 3 bases and the J gene end by 3 bases; junction bases not matched to a gene: 3. This specimen comes from a study of glioma-infiltrating T cells. Points from the study as a whole: Only very few CDR3 sequences appeared in both tissue and blood. Above-expected tissue-blood divergence occurred in all gliomas, most in low-grade ones.

The clonotype was recovered from a human donor with low-grade glioma or glioblastoma, undergoing nonglioma brain surgery, or in good health (not recorded which). The V gene is TRBV7-2, the J gene TRBJ1-5; TRBD1 agrees at 9 bases. Sequencing used glioma tissue, nonneoplastic brain tissue, or PBMCs (not recorded which). CDR3 amino acids: CASSFGDRDNQPQHF. The CDR3 bases are TGTGCCAGCAGCTTTGGGGACAGGGACAATCAGCCCCAGCATTTT.